What follows describes a single T cell receptor beta chain. Its binding antigen is unknown. One base away there is no much larger clone; base qualities are not given. This sample was included in a study of Graves' ophthalmopathy and Graves' hyperthyroidism (dated by TCRdb to between 2017 and 2018). Concerning the study at large: Hyperthyroidism was considered stable if no progression to ophthalmopathy occurred within 18 months of follow-up. The study used signatures of the TCR beta repertoire to tell Graves' ophthalmopathy apart from Graves' hyperthyroidism and to predict which patients would progress to ophthalmopathy. In total, approximately 140 blood samples were TCR-sequenced: 40 to 45 ophthalmopathy, approximately 75 hyperthyroidism and some 17 hyperthyroidism-to-ophthalmopathy patients. A discovery set of 100 patients (more than 40 ophthalmopathy, around 57 stable hyperthyroidism) was enrolled to explore V-J signatures distinguishing ophthalmopathy from hyperthyroidism. An independent validation cohort comprised under 20 hyperthyroidism patients and 15 to 17 patients who later progressed from hyperthyroidism to ophthalmopathy. In five to seven hyperthyroidism patients, T-cell repertoires of thyroid tissue and blood were compared. After sampling, hyperthyroidism patients received methimazole starting at 30 mg daily, and ophthalmopathy patients received high-dose intravenous methylprednisolone. The paper as a whole reports these results and caveats: Sample size was not predetermined statistically, and investigators were not blinded to group allocation. Among expanded thyroid clonotypes with frequency above 0.001, most also showed up in blood, which suggests that blood repertoires may reflect the thyroid immune response. In validation, the model predicted ophthalmopathy progression with 55% to 71% sensitivity and about 77% specificity; about a dozen predicted patients were CT-confirmed with GO in a median of 6.5 months. In cross-validation, the 13-signature model distinguished ophthalmopathy from stable hyperthyroidism with just over 85% sensitivity and 81% to 82% specificity, while in the test set the corresponding values were about 80% and 75%.

The hyperthyroidism patients were 18 to 65 years old and newly diagnosed, with a disease duration of less than 2 months. Patients with other autoimmune diseases, uncontrolled infections, pregnancy or lactation were excluded. Clinical symptoms, serum thyroxine, TRAb, thyroid ultrasound and orbital computed tomography formed the basis of the diagnosis. Total RNA was extracted using Trizol reagent, and RNA quality was checked on an Agilent 2100 Bioanalyzer. TCR beta CDR3 regions were amplified from RNA transcripts for repertoire sequencing. HTBI primers and the Qiagen OneStep RT-PCR kit were used in a first-round RT-PCR, which was followed by a second-round multiplex PCR, size selection and purification. Libraries were sequenced on an Illumina HiSeq2000 using paired-end 100 bp reads. Turning to the authors' computational methods: SOAPnuke was used for read processing, and reads with adapters, uncalled bases, a mean Phred below 15, or no exact constant-primer or identifier match were discarded. High-quality paired reads were merged with COPE v1.2.5. Each unique nucleotide sequence was treated as a clonotype, and MiTCR v1.1 was used to align the clonotypes to the IMGT TRB V, D and J references. The analysis was limited to V-J combinations with a frequency above 0.0001, which together covered roughly 99% of the repertoires. For each V-J combination, a TCR clonal expansion and chaos score was defined as F50 clonal expansion divided by the chaos observed in the TCRdist matrix. Welch's t-statistics and random forest were used to narrow the features down to more than 10 V-J combinations, which were then fed into a naive Bayes classifier. The similarity between thyroid and blood repertoires was quantified using the Morisita-Horn index. Clones were called with MiXCR by TCRdb after fastp trimmed the public reads at Q25, and only in-frame beta chains were retained. Entries are consolidated by CDR3 protein sequence, retaining the most common genes and DNA. TCRdb's processing, not the authors' own work, is the source of the V and J calls. The sample yields more than 1,000,000 distinct CDR3 sequences; less than 45% were counted once. The top ten clonotypes cover 11% of the sample.

The CDR3 runs 15 amino acids, cysteine and phenylalanine included. Only CDR3 DNA remains: 45 bases, in frame from the first base. Trimming accounts for 6 bases at V and 5 bases at J, while the number of junction bases matched to no gene is 6. CDR1 and CDR2 (MGHDK, SYGVNS) derive from the germline V gene. This TCR came from an adult man with Graves' hyperthyroidism. Input material: peripheral blood or thyroid tissue (not recorded which). The chain couples TRBV25-1 to TRBJ1-4; TRBD1 matches 10 bases in the middle. DNA sequence: TGTGCCAGCAGGCGAACGGGACAGGGGAATGAAAAACTGTTTTTT. Translated, it reads CASRRTGQGNEKLFF.